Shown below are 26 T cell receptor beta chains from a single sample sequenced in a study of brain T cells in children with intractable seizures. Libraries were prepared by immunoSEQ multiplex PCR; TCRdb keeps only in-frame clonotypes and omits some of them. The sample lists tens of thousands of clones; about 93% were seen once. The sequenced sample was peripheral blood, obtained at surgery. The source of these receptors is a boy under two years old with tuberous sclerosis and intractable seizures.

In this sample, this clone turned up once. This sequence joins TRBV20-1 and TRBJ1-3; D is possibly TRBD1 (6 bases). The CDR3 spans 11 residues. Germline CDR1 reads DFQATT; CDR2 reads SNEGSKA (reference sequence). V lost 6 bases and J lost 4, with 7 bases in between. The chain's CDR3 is CSADRGNTIYF. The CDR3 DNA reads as TGCAGTGCCGACAGGGGAAACACCATATATTTT.

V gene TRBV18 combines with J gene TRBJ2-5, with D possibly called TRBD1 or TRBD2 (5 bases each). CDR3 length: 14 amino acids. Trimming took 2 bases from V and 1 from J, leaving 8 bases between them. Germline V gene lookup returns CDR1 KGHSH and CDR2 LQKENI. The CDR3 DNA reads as TGTGCCAGCTCACCAGCCGGGACCCAAGAGACCCAGTACTTC. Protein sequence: CASSPAGTQETQYF. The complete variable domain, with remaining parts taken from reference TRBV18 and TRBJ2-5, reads NAGVMQNPRHLVRRRGQEARLRCSPMKGHSHVYWYRQLPEEGLKFMVYLQKENIIDESGMPKERFSAEFPKEGPSILRIQQVVRGDSAAYFCASSPAGTQETQYFGPGTRLLVL.

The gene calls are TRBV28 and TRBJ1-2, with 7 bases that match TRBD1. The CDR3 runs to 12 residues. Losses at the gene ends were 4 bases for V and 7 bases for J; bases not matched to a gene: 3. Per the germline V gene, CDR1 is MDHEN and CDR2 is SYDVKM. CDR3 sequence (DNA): TGTGCCAGCAGTTCTCGACAGGGTGGCTACACCTTC. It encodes CASSSRQGGYTF.

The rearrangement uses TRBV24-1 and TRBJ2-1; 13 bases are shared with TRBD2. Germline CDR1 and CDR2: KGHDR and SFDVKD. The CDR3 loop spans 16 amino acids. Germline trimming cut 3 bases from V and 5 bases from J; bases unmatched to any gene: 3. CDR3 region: CATSDPGLAGDNEQFF. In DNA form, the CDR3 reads TGTGCCACCAGTGATCCAGGACTAGCGGGAGACAATGAGCAGTTCTTC.

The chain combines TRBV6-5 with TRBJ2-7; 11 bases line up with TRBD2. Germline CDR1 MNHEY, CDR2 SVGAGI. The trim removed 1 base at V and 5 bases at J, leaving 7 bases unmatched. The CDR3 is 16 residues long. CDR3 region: CASSYLTLAGVDEQYF. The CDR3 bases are TGTGCCAGCAGTTACTTGACACTAGCGGGAGTGGACGAGCAGTACTTC.

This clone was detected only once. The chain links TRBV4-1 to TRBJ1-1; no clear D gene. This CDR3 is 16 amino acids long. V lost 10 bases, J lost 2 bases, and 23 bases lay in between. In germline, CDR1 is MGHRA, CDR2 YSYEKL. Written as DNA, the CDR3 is TGCGCCACCTCTGTTAGGACCCCGGACGAAAACACTGAAGCTTTCTTT. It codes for CATSVRTPDENTEAFF.

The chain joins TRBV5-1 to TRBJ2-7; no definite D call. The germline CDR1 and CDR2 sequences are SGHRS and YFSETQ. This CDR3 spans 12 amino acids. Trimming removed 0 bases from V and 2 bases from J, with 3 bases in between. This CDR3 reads CASSLGAYEQYF. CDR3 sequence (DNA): TGCGCCAGCAGCTTGGGGGCCTACGAGCAGTACTTC. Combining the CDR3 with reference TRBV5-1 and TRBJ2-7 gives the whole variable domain KAGVTQTPRYLIKTRGQQVTLSCSPISGHRSVSWYQQTPGQGLQFLFEYFSETQRNKGNFPGRFSGRQFSNSRSEMNVSTLELGDSALYLCASSLGAYEQYFGPGTRLTVT.

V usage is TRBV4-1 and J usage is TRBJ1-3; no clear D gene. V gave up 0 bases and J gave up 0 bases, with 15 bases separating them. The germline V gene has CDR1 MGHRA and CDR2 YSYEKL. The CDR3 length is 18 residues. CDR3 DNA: TGCGCCAGCAGCCAAGATCTCTGGACCTCGAGCTCTGGAAACACCATATATTTT. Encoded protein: CASSQDLWTSSSGNTIYF.

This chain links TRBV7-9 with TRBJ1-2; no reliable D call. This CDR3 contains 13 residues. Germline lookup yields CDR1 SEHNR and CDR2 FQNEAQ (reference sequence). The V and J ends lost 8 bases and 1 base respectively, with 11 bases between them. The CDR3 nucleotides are TGTGCCAGCCTCGACCGGGATAACTATGGCTACACCTTC. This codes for CASLDRDNYGYTF.

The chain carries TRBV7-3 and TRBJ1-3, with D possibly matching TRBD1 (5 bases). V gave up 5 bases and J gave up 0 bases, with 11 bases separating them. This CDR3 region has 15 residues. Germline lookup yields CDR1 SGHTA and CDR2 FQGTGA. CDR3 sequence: CASSESGASGNTIYF. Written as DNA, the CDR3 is TGTGCCAGCAGCGAAAGTGGGGCCTCTGGAAACACCATATATTTT.

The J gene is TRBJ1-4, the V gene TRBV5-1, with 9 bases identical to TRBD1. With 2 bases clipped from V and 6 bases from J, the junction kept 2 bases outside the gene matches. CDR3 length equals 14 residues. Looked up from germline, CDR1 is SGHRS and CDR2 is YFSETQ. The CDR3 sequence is CASSFRDRDEKLFF. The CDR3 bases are TGCGCCAGCAGCTTCCGGGACAGGGATGAAAAACTGTTTTTT.

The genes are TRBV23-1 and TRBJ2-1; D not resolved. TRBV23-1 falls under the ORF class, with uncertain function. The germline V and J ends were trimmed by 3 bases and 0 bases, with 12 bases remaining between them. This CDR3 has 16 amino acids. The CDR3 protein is CASSHPHTSSYNEQFF. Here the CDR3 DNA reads TGCGCCAGCAGTCACCCTCACACATCCTCCTACAATGAGCAGTTCTTC.

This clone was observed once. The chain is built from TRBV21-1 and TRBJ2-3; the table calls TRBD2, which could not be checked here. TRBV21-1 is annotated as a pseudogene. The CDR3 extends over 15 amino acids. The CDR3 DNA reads TGTGCCAGGCTCGGGGGAGGCAGGTACACAGATACGCAGTATTTT. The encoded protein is CARLGGGRYTDTQYF.

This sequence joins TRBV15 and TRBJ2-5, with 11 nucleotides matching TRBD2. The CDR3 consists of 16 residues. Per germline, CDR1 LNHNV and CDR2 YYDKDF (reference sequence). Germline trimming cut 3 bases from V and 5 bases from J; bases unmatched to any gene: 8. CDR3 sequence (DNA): TGTGCCACCAGCAGCGGGACTAGCGGAGTGAAGGAGACCCAGTACTTC. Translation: CATSSGTSGVKETQYF.

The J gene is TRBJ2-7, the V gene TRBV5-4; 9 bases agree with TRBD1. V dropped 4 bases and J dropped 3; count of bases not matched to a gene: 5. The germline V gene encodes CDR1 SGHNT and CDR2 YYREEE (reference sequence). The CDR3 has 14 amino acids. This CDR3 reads CASSPPGQGYEQYF. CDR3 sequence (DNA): TGTGCCAGCAGCCCCCCGGGACAGGGCTACGAGCAGTACTTC.

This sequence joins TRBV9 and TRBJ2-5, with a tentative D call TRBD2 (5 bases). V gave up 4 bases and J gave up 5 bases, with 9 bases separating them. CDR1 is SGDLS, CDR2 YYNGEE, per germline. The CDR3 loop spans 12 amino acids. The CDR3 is CASSLRGETQYF. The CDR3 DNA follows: TGTGCCAGCAGCCTGCGAGGGGAGACCCAGTACTTC.

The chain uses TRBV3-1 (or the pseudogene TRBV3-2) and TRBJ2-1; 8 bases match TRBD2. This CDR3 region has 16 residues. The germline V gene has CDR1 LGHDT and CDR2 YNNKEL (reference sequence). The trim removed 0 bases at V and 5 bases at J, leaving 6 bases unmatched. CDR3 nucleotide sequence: TGTGCCAGCAGCCAAGATATTACGGGAGGGCACAATGAGCAGTTCTTC. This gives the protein CASSQDITGGHNEQFF.

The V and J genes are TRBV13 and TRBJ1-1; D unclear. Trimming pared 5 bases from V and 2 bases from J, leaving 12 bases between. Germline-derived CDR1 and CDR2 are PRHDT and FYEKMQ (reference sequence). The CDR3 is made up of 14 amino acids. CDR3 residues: CASSPRVLNTEAFF. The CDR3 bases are TGTGCCAGCAGCCCCCGGGTCCTCAACACTGAAGCTTTCTTT.

The CDR3 reads CASTGQRGPIYF. CDR3 coding DNA: TGTGCCAGCACTGGGCAGAGGGGGCCCATATATTTT. The rearrangement links TRBV6-5 to TRBJ1-3; 7 bases fit TRBD1. This CDR3 spans 12 amino acids. With V trimmed by 7 bases and J by 11 bases, 8 bases remained unmatched. In germline, CDR1 is MNHEY, CDR2 SVGAGI.

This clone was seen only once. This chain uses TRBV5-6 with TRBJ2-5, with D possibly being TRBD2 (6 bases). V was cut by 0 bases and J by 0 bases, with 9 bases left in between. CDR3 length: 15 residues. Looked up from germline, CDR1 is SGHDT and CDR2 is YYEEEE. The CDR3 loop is CASSLERDYQETQYF. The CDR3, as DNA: TGTGCCAGCAGCTTGGAGAGGGACTACCAAGAGACCCAGTACTTC.

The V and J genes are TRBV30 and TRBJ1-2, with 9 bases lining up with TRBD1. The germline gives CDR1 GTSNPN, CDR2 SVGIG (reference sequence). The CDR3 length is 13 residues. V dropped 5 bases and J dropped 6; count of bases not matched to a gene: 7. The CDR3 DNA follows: TGTGCCTGGGGCCGGGACAGGGAGGATGGCTACACCTTC. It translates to CAWGRDREDGYTF.

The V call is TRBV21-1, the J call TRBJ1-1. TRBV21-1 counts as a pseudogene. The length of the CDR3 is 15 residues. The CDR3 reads CASNANRGRKTEAFF. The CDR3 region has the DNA TGTGCCAGCAACGCGAATCGGGGGCGCAAAACTGAAGCTTTCTTT.

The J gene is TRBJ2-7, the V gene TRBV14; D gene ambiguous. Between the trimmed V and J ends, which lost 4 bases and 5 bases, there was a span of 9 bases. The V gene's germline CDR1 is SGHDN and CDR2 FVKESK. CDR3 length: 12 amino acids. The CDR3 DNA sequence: TGTGCCAGCAGCCGTCTGGCTAACGAGCAGTACTTC. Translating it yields CASSRLANEQYF. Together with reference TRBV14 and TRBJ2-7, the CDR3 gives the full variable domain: EAGVTQFPSHSVIEKGQTVTLRCDPISGHDNLYWYRRVMGKEIKFLLHFVKESKQDESGMPNNRFLAERTGGTYSTLKVQPAELEDSGVYFCASSRLANEQYFGPGTRLTVT.

In nucleotides, the CDR3 is TGTGCCAGCAGCACCCGGGACAGTAAGAATGAGCAGTTCTTC. Amino acid sequence: CASSTRDSKNEQFF. The J gene is TRBJ2-1, the V gene TRBV5-5; 7 bases line up with TRBD1. This CDR3 comprises 14 residues. Trimming cost V 4 bases and J 7 bases; bases outside gene matches: 8. The germline gives CDR1 SGHKS, CDR2 YYEKEE (reference sequence).

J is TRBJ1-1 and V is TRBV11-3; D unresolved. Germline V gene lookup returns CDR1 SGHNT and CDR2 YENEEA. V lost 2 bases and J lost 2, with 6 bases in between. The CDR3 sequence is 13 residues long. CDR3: CASSLMANTEAFF. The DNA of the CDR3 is TGTGCCAGCAGCTTAATGGCCAACACTGAAGCTTTCTTT.

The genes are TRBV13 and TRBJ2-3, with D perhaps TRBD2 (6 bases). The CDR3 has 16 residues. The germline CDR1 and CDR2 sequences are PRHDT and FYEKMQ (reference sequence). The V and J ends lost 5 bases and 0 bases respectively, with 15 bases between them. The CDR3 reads CASSHILGGSTDTQYF. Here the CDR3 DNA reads TGTGCCAGCAGCCACATTTTGGGGGGAAGCACAGATACGCAGTATTTT.